Shown below are 12 T cell receptor beta chains from a single sample sequenced in a study of cytomegalovirus exposure and HLA in healthy donors. TCRdb keeps only in-frame clones here, not all; method: immunoSEQ multiplex PCR. The sample shows 250,000 to 350,000 clones, roughly 90% of them seen only once. Sequencing input: PBMCs. Every receptor here comes from a woman younger than 30 in good health and CMV-seronegative.

The genes are TRBV27 and TRBJ2-1, with D hard to call. The V end was cut by 3 bases, the J end by 5 bases, with 8 bases between. CDR1 MNHEY and CDR2 SMNVEV come from the germline V gene (reference sequence). The CDR3 runs to 13 residues. DNA of the CDR3: TGTGCCAGCAGTTTGGGCAGAAACAATGAGCAGTTCTTC. Its protein product is CASSLGRNNEQFF.

The rearrangement uses TRBV15 and TRBJ1-5; D perhaps matches TRBD1 (5 bases). V lost 3 bases, J lost 2 bases, and 17 bases lay in between. Germline assignment: CDR1 LNHNV and CDR2 YYDKDF (reference sequence). The CDR3 has 17 amino acids. CDR3 loop: CATSRLPGGLGNQPQHF. For the CDR3, the DNA is TGTGCCACCAGCAGGCTGCCGGGGGGTCTAGGCAATCAGCCCCAGCATTTT.

The chain has TRBV20-1 and TRBJ1-1; a possible D gene is TRBD1 (5 bases). The CDR3 totals 11 residues. Germline V gene sequence: CDR1 DFQATT, CDR2 SNEGSKA (reference sequence). With 5 bases removed from V and 7 bases from J, the gap between germline ends came to 11 bases. CDR3 DNA sequence: TGCAGTGCTGGTCCAACAGGTGAAGCTTTCTTT. Residues: CSAGPTGEAFF.

This clone was found once. The rearrangement joins TRBV5-6 to TRBJ1-6; 8 bases agree with TRBD1. The V gene's germline CDR1 is SGHDT and CDR2 YYEEEE. The CDR3 totals 13 residues. With 4 bases clipped from V and 9 bases from J, the junction kept 3 bases outside the gene matches. CDR3 bases: TGTGCCAGCAGCCCGGACAGGGTTTCACCCCTCCACTTT. It codes for CASSPDRVSPLHF.

This clone was seen only once. The chain joins TRBV6-5 to TRBJ2-1, with 11 nucleotides matching TRBD2. V lost 6 bases and J lost 9; bases outside the gene matches: 10. CDR1 MNHEY and CDR2 SVGAGI come from the germline V gene. The CDR3 totals 15 residues. The CDR3 loop reads CASSSTTSGIGEQFF. CDR3 DNA: TGTGCCAGCAGCTCCACGACTAGCGGGATTGGTGAGCAGTTCTTC.

For the CDR3, the DNA is TGTGCCATCAGTGAGGGGCTTGCTGGAAACACCATATATTTT. It translates to CAISEGLAGNTIYF. The J gene is TRBJ1-3, the V gene TRBV10-3, with no clear D. The CDR3 is 14 residues long. CDR1 is ENHRY, CDR2 SYGVKD, per germline. Trimming took 2 bases from V and 2 from J, leaving 7 bases between them.

V and J are TRBV11-2 and TRBJ2-7; the match to TRBD1 covers 10 bases. Trimming cost V 7 bases and J 5 bases; bases outside gene matches: 11. Germline loops: CDR1 SGHAT, CDR2 FQNNGV. The CDR3 is made up of 15 amino acids. CDR3 sequence reads: CASTPGGTGAHEQYF. CDR3 DNA: TGTGCCAGCACCCCGGGCGGGACAGGGGCCCACGAGCAGTACTTC.

The J gene is TRBJ1-4, the V gene TRBV9; a weak D match, TRBD1 (5 bases). Deletions cut 0 bases from V and 8 bases from J, with 11 bases between. Germline-derived CDR1 and CDR2 are SGDLS and YYNGEE. The CDR3 consists of 14 residues. CDR3 in DNA: TGTGCCAGCAGCGTAGGAGGAGGGACGGAAAAACTGTTTTTT. Amino acid sequence: CASSVGGGTEKLFF.

The chain links TRBV7-9 to TRBJ1-1, with D unclear. The V end lost 7 bases, the J end lost 7 bases, and 19 bases lay between the germline ends. The CDR3 is 14 amino acids. CDR1 and CDR2 from the germline V gene are SEHNR and FQNEAQ (reference sequence). The CDR3 loop reads CASNQAGDNGEAFF. CDR3 nucleotide sequence: TGTGCCAGCAACCAAGCCGGGGATAATGGTGAAGCTTTCTTT.

CDR3 coding DNA: TGTGCCAGCAGCCTCGAACAGGGCGGGACCCAGTACTTC. Translation: CASSLEQGGTQYF. The chain couples TRBV9 to TRBJ2-5, with a tentative D call TRBD1 (6 bases). Trimming removed 4 bases from V and 7 bases from J, with 14 bases in between. Germline loops: CDR1 SGDLS, CDR2 YYNGEE. This CDR3 is 13 amino acids long.

This rearrangement joins TRBV6-5 to TRBJ1-1, with 12 bases matching TRBD1. Per germline, CDR1 MNHEY and CDR2 SVGAGI. The junction had 5 bases not matched to a gene; V was cut back by 4 bases and J by 5 bases. The CDR3 is 15 amino acids. The CDR3 DNA is TGTGCCAGCAGTTCCGGGACAGGGGGCAGGACTGAAGCTTTCTTT. Encoded protein: CASSSGTGGRTEAFF.

The chain carries TRBV7-9 and TRBJ2-1; D remains ambiguous. CDR1 is SEHNR and CDR2 is FQNEAQ in the germline V gene (reference sequence). V lost 0 bases, J lost 3 bases, and 9 bases lay in between. The CDR3 runs 15 residues. DNA of the CDR3: TGTGCCAGCAGCTTAGCGGAGCATCTCTACAATGAGCAGTTCTTC. Translation gives CASSLAEHLYNEQFF.